The 17 T cell receptor beta chains listed next were all sequenced from one sample in a study of T cells in Graves' hyperthyroidism and ophthalmopathy. Authors of the study amplified TCR beta CDR3 regions from RNA transcripts. The HTBI primer set drove a first-round RT-PCR of the TCR CDR3. TCRdb used MiXCR to reprocess the multiplex PCR reads, holding one entry per CDR3 protein. The sample has some 500,000 distinct CDR3 sequences, more than 15% seen once. The source material was blood. All receptors derive from a woman in her 30s with Graves' ophthalmopathy.

This clonotype showed up many times. V and J are TRBV18 and TRBJ1-2; no clear D gene. Looked up from germline, CDR1 is KGHSH and CDR2 is LQKENI. The CDR3 has 15 residues. V was clipped by 3 bases and J by 3 bases, with 14 bases between them. The CDR3 is CASSPVFVADYGYTF. As DNA, the CDR3 is TGTGCCAGCTCACCTGTATTTGTAGCGGACTATGGCTACACCTTC. The full variable domain, rest sourced from reference TRBV18 and TRBJ1-2, is NAGVMQNPRHLVRRRGQEARLRCSPMKGHSHVYWYRQLPEEGLKFMVYLQKENIIDESGMPKERFSAEFPKEGPSILRIQQVVRGDSAAYFCASSPVFVADYGYTFGSGTRLTVV.

V is TRBV3-1 and J is TRBJ1-3, with D possibly matching TRBD1 (5 bases). Per germline, CDR1 LGHDT and CDR2 YNNKEL (reference sequence). Trimming removed 0 bases at V and 2 bases at J, with 8 bases between. The CDR3 spans 15 residues. CDR3 DNA sequence: TGTGCCAGCAGCCAAGATGGAGGGGCTGGAAACACCATATATTTT. Amino acids: CASSQDGGAGNTIYF.

This clonotype was counted many times. J is TRBJ2-1 and V is TRBV12-3 or TRBV12-4, with TRBD1 identical over 7 bases. The CDR3 runs to 14 residues. V was clipped by 6 bases and J by 3 bases; unmatched bases: 5. CDR3 in amino acids: CASSVGTDYNEQFF. CDR3 sequence (DNA): TGTGCCAGCAGCGTCGGGACAGACTACAATGAGCAGTTCTTC.

The chain uses TRBV29-1 and TRBJ1-3; D might be TRBD1 (5 bases). Germline CDR1 and CDR2: SQVTM and ANQGSEA. CDR3 length: 12 residues. Trimming removed 7 bases from V and 3 bases from J, with 10 bases in between. DNA of the CDR3: TGCAGCGCCGCCAGGGTTGGAAACACCATATATTTT. Translated: CSAARVGNTIYF.

In this sample, this clonotype turned up a few times. The chain employs TRBV6-5 and TRBJ2-7, with D possibly TRBD1 on 5 matching bases. Germline loops: CDR1 MNHEY, CDR2 SVGAGI. The CDR3 covers 17 residues. V was cut by 0 bases and J by 3 bases, with 18 bases left in between. The chain's CDR3 is CASSYSTWGRMRYEQYF. The CDR3 coding sequence is TGTGCCAGCAGTTACTCGACTTGGGGCAGGATGCGCTACGAGCAGTACTTC.

The V call is TRBV12-3 or TRBV12-4, the J call TRBJ2-3; D call uncertain. CDR3 length: 12 residues. V was trimmed by 3 bases and J by 5 bases, leaving 6 bases between them. This CDR3 reads CASSFTGDTQYF. In DNA form, the CDR3 reads TGTGCCAGCAGTTTCACTGGAGATACGCAGTATTTT.

The chain carries TRBV6-1 and TRBJ1-1; the D is unclear. The CDR3 runs 13 residues. The germline V gene has CDR1 MNHNS and CDR2 SASEGT. Trimming took off 8 bases at V and 7 bases at J, with 17 bases between the two ends. The CDR3 region is CASLHDRISEAFF. CDR3 sequence (DNA): TGTGCCAGCCTGCACGATAGGATAAGTGAAGCTTTCTTT.

This clonotype has at least ten counts. This chain joins TRBV7-9 and TRBJ2-7, with D unclear. V was shortened by 1 base and J by 3 bases, with 19 bases between the two germline ends. CDR1 and CDR2 (germline): SEHNR, FQNEAQ (reference sequence). This CDR3 contains 17 residues. CDR3: CASSLVTIRKSDYEQYF. DNA of the CDR3: TGTGCCAGCAGCTTAGTAACTATCCGGAAATCCGACTACGAGCAGTACTTC.

This chain uses TRBV20-1 with TRBJ2-7; 12 bases are a match to TRBD1. CDR1 and CDR2 from the germline V gene are DFQATT and SNEGSKA (reference sequence). Germline trimming cut 5 bases from V and 4 bases from J; bases unmatched to any gene: 9. The CDR3 spans 15 residues. Here the CDR3 DNA reads TGCAGTGCTGGACCGGGACAGGGGGCAAGATACGAGCAGTACTTC. Amino acids: CSAGPGQGARYEQYF.

The J gene is TRBJ2-5, the V gene TRBV11-2; TRBD1 matches at 8 bases. The trim removed 8 bases at V and 2 bases at J, leaving 10 bases unmatched. This CDR3 is built from 15 residues. Germline V gene data show CDR1 as SGHAT and CDR2 as FQNNGV. This CDR3 is CASGTGGATQETQYF. The CDR3 DNA reads TGTGCCAGCGGCACAGGGGGTGCTACACAAGAGACCCAGTACTTC.

There are a few counts of this clonotype. The chain links TRBV19 to TRBJ2-1; 7 positions match TRBD2. This CDR3 contains 14 residues. After removal of 10 bases from V and 7 bases from J, the junction contained 13 bases not matched to a gene. Germline V gene sequence: CDR1 LNHDA, CDR2 SQIVND (reference sequence). For the CDR3, the DNA is TGTGCCACTTACCCTTTGTGGGGGGGGAATGAGCAGTTCTTC. It translates to CATYPLWGGNEQFF.

This clonotype was counted ten times or more. The chain is built from TRBV7-3 and TRBJ2-7, with D possibly TRBD1 on 6 matching bases. CDR3 length: 12 residues. Trimming removed 4 bases at V and 6 bases at J, with 10 bases between. CDR1 is SGHTA and CDR2 is FQGTGA in the germline V gene. In DNA, the CDR3 is TGTGCCAGCAGCTCCCACAGGGCCGAGCAGTACTTC. As protein: CASSSHRAEQYF.

The chain combines TRBV15 with TRBJ1-5; D gene unclear. Germline CDR1 LNHNV, CDR2 YYDKDF (reference sequence). The germline V and J ends were trimmed by 4 bases and 6 bases, with 7 bases remaining between them. CDR3 length: 12 residues. The CDR3 here is CATSTPPQPQHF. The CDR3 nucleotides are TGTGCCACCAGCACCCCGCCTCAGCCCCAGCATTTT.

The gene calls are TRBV18 and TRBJ2-7; 9 bases line up with TRBD1. Germline V CDR1 and CDR2: KGHSH, LQKENI. The J segment lost 6 bases and the V segment lost 5 bases, leaving 17 bases of the junction unmatched. This CDR3 region has 17 residues. CDR3 residues: CASSVNLGQGKSAEQYF. The CDR3 nucleotides are TGTGCCAGCTCAGTTAACCTGGGACAGGGAAAGTCCGCCGAGCAGTACTTC.

The gene calls are TRBV20-1 and TRBJ2-7; 8 nucleotides match TRBD2. V lost 6 bases to trimming and J lost 7 bases; unmatched junction nucleotides: 11. CDR1 and CDR2 (germline): DFQATT, SNEGSKA (reference sequence). This CDR3 has 13 residues. The CDR3 loop is CSAPGGGAREQYF. The CDR3, as DNA: TGCAGTGCCCCCGGGGGGGGGGCGCGTGAGCAGTACTTC.

This clonotype was counted at least ten times. V and J are TRBV20-1 and TRBJ2-5; TRBD1 is a possible D gene (5 bases). In germline, CDR1 is DFQATT, CDR2 SNEGSKA (reference sequence). This CDR3 contains 13 residues. Trimming left V 6 bases short and J 3 bases short, with 14 bases between. DNA of the CDR3: TGCAGTGCGGAAGACAGAGCAAAAGAGACCCAGTACTTC. Translating it yields CSAEDRAKETQYF.

A few counts support this clonotype. The chain joins TRBV14 to TRBJ2-1; 10 positions match TRBD2. V dropped 4 bases and J dropped 7; count of bases not matched to a gene: 4. CDR3 length equals 14 residues. The V gene's germline CDR1 is SGHDN and CDR2 FVKESK. The CDR3 DNA is TGTGCCAGCAGCCGGAGGGGACTAGCGAATGAGCAGTTCTTC. Amino acid sequence: CASSRRGLANEQFF. Full variable domain (missing parts from reference TRBV14 and TRBJ2-1): EAGVTQFPSHSVIEKGQTVTLRCDPISGHDNLYWYRRVMGKEIKFLLHFVKESKQDESGMPNNRFLAERTGGTYSTLKVQPAELEDSGVYFCASSRRGLANEQFFGPGTRLTVL.